A selection of T cell receptor beta chains follows, all from one sample in a study of OX40 agonist ivuxolimab in advanced cancers. The protocol was immunoSEQ multiplex PCR, while the TCRdb copy is restricted to in-frame clones and leaves out a portion. There are roughly 48,000 clones in the sample; about four fifths occur only once, and 0.95% to 1.3% lies in the top ten. The input for sequencing was CD4+ or CD8+ T cells sorted from blood, taken in a trial of the OX40 agonist ivuxolimab. The source of these receptors is an adult with an advanced solid tumor such as melanoma, head and neck, liver or kidney cancer. CDR3s include the opening cysteine and the closing phenylalanine or tryptophan. The D gene is left open where the match is weak. Size tells how often a clone was seen (once, few, many) or the class of an expanded clone, and some rows leave it out.

V gene	clone size	CDR3 length	J gene	D gene	CDR3 protein	CDR3 DNA
TRBV30	-	15	TRBJ2-7	-	CAWSVVGGLAYEQYF	TGTGCCTGGAGTGTAGTGGGGGGGCTGGCCTACGAGCAGTACTTC
TRBV4-3	-	13	TRBJ1-1	-	CASSQDPYTEAFF	TGCGCCAGCAGCCAAGATCCGTACACTGAAGCTTTCTTT
TRBV11-2	-	15	TRBJ2-5	-	CASSLGGWAQETQYF	TGTGCCAGCAGCTTAGGGGGGTGGGCCCAAGAGACCCAGTACTTC
TRBV6-5	-	14	TRBJ1-1	TRBD1	CASRPRQGLTEAFF	TGTGCCAGCAGACCTCGACAGGGGTTGACTGAAGCTTTCTTT
TRBV6-5	-	15	TRBJ1-1	-	CASTQTGSGNTEAFF	TGTGCCAGCACCCAGACAGGTTCGGGGAACACTGAAGCTTTCTTT
TRBV7-2	-	15	TRBJ2-7	-	CASSSVGRPLYEQYF	TGTGCCAGCAGCTCGGTCGGACGGCCACTCTACGAGCAGTACTTC
TRBV7-2	-	13	TRBJ2-7	-	CASSSEQVSEQYF	TGTGCCAGCAGCTCCGAACAGGTGAGCGAGCAGTACTTC
TRBV28	-	18	TRBJ1-6	-	CASSLSVAVSSYNSPLHF	TGTGCCAGCAGTTTATCGGTGGCAGTCAGCTCCTATAATTCACCCCTCCACTTT
TRBV2	-	16	TRBJ1-2	-	CASSFPVQARHRLYTF	TGTGCCAGCAGTTTCCCGGTTCAGGCGCGGCATCGGCTCTACACCTTC
TRBV27	-	14	TRBJ1-2	-	CASSLYGAEEGYTF	TGTGCCAGCAGTTTATACGGGGCAGAAGAGGGCTACACCTTC
TRBV2	-	11	TRBJ2-7	-	CASSRWNEQYF	TGTGCCAGCAGTAGGTGGAACGAGCAGTACTTC
TRBV28	once	15	TRBJ1-1	TRBD1	CASSSSDRADTEAFF	TGTGCCAGCAGTTCATCCGACAGGGCGGACACTGAAGCTTTCTTT
TRBV18	-	14	TRBJ1-1	-	CASSPPKGNTEAFF	TGTGCCAGCTCACCACCGAAAGGGAACACTGAAGCTTTCTTT
TRBV6-5	-	14	TRBJ2-6	-	CASTDSSGANVLTF	TGTGCCAGCACCGACAGCTCTGGGGCCAACGTCCTGACTTTC
TRBV6-1	once	14	TRBJ2-2	-	CASSEAWSLGELFF	TGTGCCAGCAGTGAAGCCTGGTCGTTAGGGGAGCTGTTTTTT
TRBV19	-	11	TRBJ2-5	-	CASGVEETQYF	TGTGCCAGCGGGGTTGAGGAGACCCAGTACTTC
TRBV2	few	12	TRBJ1-5	-	CASSLGYQPQHF	TGTGCCAGCAGTCTAGGGTATCAGCCCCAGCATTTT
TRBV30	-	14	TRBJ2-7	-	CAWRKGGGGPEQYF	TGTGCCTGGAGAAAAGGGGGCGGGGGGCCCGAGCAGTACTTC
TRBV6-1	-	14	TRBJ2-7	-	CASSVTVPSYEQYF	TGTGCCAGCAGTGTGACAGTCCCATCCTACGAGCAGTACTTC
TRBV13	-	16	TRBJ2-2	-	CASSLVAAPSTGELFF	TGTGCCAGCAGCTTAGTCGCGGCACCTTCCACCGGGGAGCTGTTTTTT
TRBV7-9	-	15	TRBJ1-3	-	CASSQGQTSGNTIYF	TGTGCCAGCAGCCAAGGACAGACCTCTGGAAACACCATATATTTT
TRBV4-1	-	19	TRBJ2-6	TRBD1	CASSLSTGSGYSGANVLTF	TGCGCCAGCAGCCTCTCGACAGGGTCTGGTTACTCTGGGGCCAACGTCCTGACTTTC
TRBV5-1	-	14	TRBJ2-7	TRBD2	CASSLLAESYEQYF	TGCGCCAGCAGCTTACTAGCGGAGTCCTACGAGCAGTACTTC
TRBV29-1	once	15	TRBJ1-3	-	CSVDSEGVSGNTIYF	TGCAGCGTTGATTCCGAAGGGGTTTCTGGAAACACCATATATTTT
TRBV9	-	15	TRBJ2-5	-	CASNKALGVGETQYF	TGTGCCAGCAACAAGGCCCTCGGAGTGGGAGAGACCCAGTACTTC
TRBV11-2	-	12	TRBJ1-6	-	CASRQNNSPLHF	TGTGCCAGCAGACAGAATAATTCACCCCTCCACTTT
TRBV20-1	-	11	TRBJ2-5	TRBD2	CGGDGEETQYF	TGCGGGGGGGACGGGGAAGAGACCCAGTACTTC
TRBV6-1	-	15	TRBJ1-5	TRBD1	CASSAGQGGGQPQHF	TGTGCCAGCAGTGCCGGACAGGGAGGGGGTCAGCCCCAGCATTTT
TRBV11-2	-	14	TRBJ1-5	-	CASSDGTINQPQHF	TGTGCCAGCTCGGACGGGACTATCAATCAGCCCCAGCATTTT
TRBV4-1	few	15	TRBJ2-1	-	CASGGLIARSNEQFF	TGCGCCAGCGGGGGATTAATAGCCCGTTCCAATGAGCAGTTCTTC
TRBV7-9	once	13	TRBJ1-2	-	CASSPPTVSYSTF	TGTGCCAGCAGCCCCCCGACAGTCAGCTATTCCACCTTC
TRBV5-8	-	14	TRBJ1-4	-	CASRAREGSEKLFF	TGTGCCAGCAGGGCGAGGGAGGGGAGTGAAAAACTGTTTTTT
TRBV18	few	15	TRBJ2-5	TRBD2	CASSPNSGSGETQYF	TGTGCCAGCTCACCCAATAGCGGGTCCGGGGAGACCCAGTACTTC
TRBV19	few	13	TRBJ2-2	-	CASNTGNTGELFF	TGTGCCAGTAATACAGGGAACACCGGGGAGCTGTTTTTT
TRBV7-2	-	13	TRBJ2-7	-	CASSWGPSYEQYF	TGTGCCAGCAGCTGGGGACCCTCCTACGAGCAGTACTTC
TRBV7-6	-	12	TRBJ2-7	-	CASSLARGEQYF	TGTGCCAGCAGCTTAGCACGGGGCGAGCAGTACTTC
TRBV5-5	-	14	TRBJ1-1	-	CASSLTGRDTEAFF	TGTGCCAGCAGCTTGACAGGGAGGGACACTGAAGCTTTCTTT
TRBV5-6	-	16	TRBJ1-4	-	CASSRIDGQGREKLFF	TGTGCCAGCAGCCGAATTGATGGCCAGGGACGGGAAAAACTGTTTTTT
TRBV28	-	12	TRBJ2-1	TRBD2	CASRRDYREQFF	TGTGCCAGCAGGAGGGACTATCGGGAGCAGTTCTTC
TRBV2	few	13	TRBJ2-2	-	CASRNRVPGELFF	TGTGCCAGCAGAAACAGGGTCCCCGGGGAGCTGTTTTTT
TRBV7-2	-	15	TRBJ2-3	TRBD1	CASSADRATTDTQYF	TGTGCCAGCAGCGCCGACAGGGCCACCACAGATACGCAGTATTTT
TRBV6-5	-	13	TRBJ2-2	-	CASSDPGTGELFF	TGTGCCAGCAGTGACCCGGGGACCGGGGAGCTGTTTTTT
TRBV9	-	15	TRBJ1-5	-	CASSASGTPNQPQHF	TGTGCCAGCAGCGCCTCCGGGACACCCAATCAGCCCCAGCATTTT
TRBV30	-	18	TRBJ2-1	TRBD2	CAWEPGRRLAGLYNEQFF	TGTGCCTGGGAGCCGGGACGGAGACTAGCGGGCCTCTACAATGAGCAGTTCTTC
TRBV28	-	16	TRBJ2-5	TRBD1	CASTEQGDRYQETQYF	TGTGCCAGCACCGAACAGGGGGATCGCTACCAAGAGACCCAGTACTTC